These 8 T cell receptor beta chains came from one sample sequenced in a study of blood T cell repertoires in COVID-19. Some clones are missing from TCRdb's copy, which holds only in-frame ones; the method was immunoSEQ multiplex PCR. Here the sample spans some 80,000 clones, 82% being singletons. Sequences were obtained from peripheral blood. All receptors come from a human donor in a cohort sampled during active COVID-19.

The CDR3 DNA is TGTGCCAGCAGCCCAGGACAGGGTACGAGAGATACGCAGTATTTT. Protein sequence: CASSPGQGTRDTQYF. This rearrangement joins TRBV7-3 to TRBJ2-3, with 8 positions matching TRBD1. Trimming at V came to 5 bases and at J to 5 bases, leaving 9 bases not matched to a gene. Looked up from germline, CDR1 is SGHTA and CDR2 is FQGTGA. The CDR3 is 15 amino acids.

This clone is a singleton in its sample. This chain uses TRBV6-5 with TRBJ2-7; TRBD1 agrees at 11 bases. The trim removed 7 bases at V and 5 bases at J, leaving 7 bases unmatched. Germline CDR1 is MNHEY and CDR2 is SVGAGI. This CDR3 spans 14 amino acids. For the CDR3, the DNA is TGTGCCAGCATTATCCGGACAGGGGGCCACGAGCAGTACTTC. Amino acids: CASIIRTGGHEQYF.

The J gene is TRBJ2-7, the V gene TRBV10-3, with TRBD1 identical over 10 bases. The CDR3 is 14 amino acids. V trimming: 4 bases; J trimming: 6 bases; junction bases outside the gene matches: 6. The germline CDR1 and CDR2 sequences are ENHRY and SYGVKD. The CDR3 DNA is TGTGCCATCAGTGTTGGGGGGACAGGGGTCGAGCAGTACTTC. It is translated as CAISVGGTGVEQYF.

The J gene is TRBJ2-1, the V gene TRBV7-3; 12 nucleotides align to TRBD2. The V segment lost 3 bases and the J segment 5 bases; nucleotides outside the gene matches: 2. CDR3 length: 15 amino acids. Germline-derived CDR1 and CDR2 are SGHTA and FQGTGA. The CDR3, as DNA: TGTGCCAGCAGCTTCCGACTAGCGGGGGACAATGAGCAGTTCTTC. Protein: CASSFRLAGDNEQFF.

A few counts support this clone. V usage is TRBV5-1 and J usage is TRBJ1-3; D gene uncertain. V lost 4 bases and J 0 bases, leaving 17 bases between the germline ends. The CDR3 length is 17 residues. Germline values: CDR1 SGHRS, CDR2 YFSETQ. The CDR3 region is CASSPTTGVPSGNTIYF. Written as DNA, the CDR3 is TGCGCCAGCAGCCCGACTACCGGGGTACCCTCTGGAAACACCATATATTTT.

The V and J genes are TRBV5-1 and TRBJ2-7, with TRBD2 identical over 7 bases. The CDR3 runs 16 residues. V trimming: 1 base; J trimming: 3 bases; junction bases outside the gene matches: 10. The germline CDR1 and CDR2 sequences are SGHRS and YFSETQ. The CDR3 sequence: CASSLQGLRGNYEQYF. CDR3 DNA sequence: TGCGCCAGCAGCTTGCAGGGCCTGCGGGGGAACTACGAGCAGTACTTC.

The chain links TRBV27 to TRBJ1-1; D is unclear. The CDR3 covers 19 residues. V was clipped by 4 bases and J by 3 bases, with 27 bases between them. Per germline, CDR1 MNHEY and CDR2 SMNVEV (reference sequence). The CDR3 reads CASSSVSRPVEVGDTEAFF. Here the CDR3 DNA reads TGTGCCAGCAGTTCAGTAAGCCGCCCAGTGGAAGTAGGAGACACTGAAGCTTTCTTT.

This chain joins TRBV5-1 and TRBJ2-5; 9 positions match TRBD2. CDR1 is SGHRS, CDR2 YFSETQ, per germline. After removal of 4 bases from V and 1 base from J, the junction contained 5 bases not matched to a gene. The CDR3 has 15 amino acids. The CDR3, as DNA: TGCGCCAGCAGCAGTAGCGGGGGAGCCCAAGAGACCCAGTACTTC. Its translation: CASSSSGGAQETQYF.